What follows are 31 T cell receptor beta chains derived from one specimen sequenced in a study of PD-L1 blockade in urothelial cancer (dated by TCRdb to about 2017). Interpreted using the paper, the time point label stands for: pretreatment peripheral blood. The library was prepared using the immunoSEQ multiplex PCR assay. What TCRdb holds here is the immuneACCESS table cut down to in-frame rearrangements. Part of the clones is not present; checked against another copy, under half of the missing clones reflect an unresolved V gene, and the others are unexplained. The sample table lists about 72,000 clones, 75% to 90% of them with a count of one. 3.5% to 5% of the sample lies in the top ten. The sequencing here drew on PBMCs, taken around atezolizumab (anti-PD-L1) treatment. The receptors here all came from a man aged 65-85 years with urothelial cancer.

The genes are TRBV27 and TRBJ2-5, with 9 positions matching TRBD1. The CDR3 contains 15 residues. The ends lost 6 bases at V and 5 bases at J; junction bases unmatched: 10. Germline V lookup: CDR1 MNHEY, CDR2 SMNVEV (reference sequence). This chain's CDR3 is CASSRDRVSGETQYF. The CDR3 DNA reads TGTGCCAGCAGCAGGGACAGGGTGTCGGGGGAGACCCAGTACTTC.

The chain recombines TRBV5-1 with TRBJ2-1; TRBD1 agrees at 7 bases. Germline CDR1 reads SGHRS; CDR2 reads YFSETQ. V was pared by 0 bases and J by 4 bases, with 4 bases of the junction left unmatched. CDR3 size: 15 residues. The CDR3 bases are TGCGCCAGCAGCTTGGCCGGACAGGAGTACAATGAGCAGTTCTTC. It yields the protein CASSLAGQEYNEQFF.

V is TRBV10-3 and J is TRBJ2-3; 10 positions match TRBD2. The CDR3 length is 16 residues. In germline, CDR1 is ENHRY, CDR2 SYGVKD. Losses at the gene ends were 0 bases for V and 6 bases for J; bases not matched to a gene: 6. In DNA, the CDR3 is TGTGCCATCAGTGAGTCGAGCGGGAGGGCCGGGGATACGCAGTATTTT. Amino acid sequence: CAISESSGRAGDTQYF.

V gene TRBV6-4 combines with J gene TRBJ2-1; 12 bases map to TRBD2. The CDR3 length is 17 residues. The ends lost 7 bases at V and 6 bases at J; junction bases unmatched: 13. The germline CDR1 and CDR2 sequences are MRHNA and SNTAGT. CDR3 region: CASTSGLAGGPGNEQFF. CDR3 coding DNA: TGTGCCAGCACCAGTGGGCTAGCGGGAGGGCCGGGCAATGAGCAGTTCTTC.

The chain recombines TRBV6-1 with TRBJ2-1; 15 bases are a match to TRBD2. This CDR3 comprises 18 residues. Germline-derived CDR1 and CDR2 are MNHNS and SASEGT. With 3 bases clipped from V and 5 bases from J, the junction kept 8 bases outside the gene matches. The CDR3 reads CASSEGLAGGTNDNEQFF. The DNA for the CDR3 is TGTGCCAGCAGTGAGGGACTAGCGGGAGGTACCAATGACAATGAGCAGTTCTTC.

The CDR3 region has the DNA TGTGCCAGTAGTATTGTATCCAGCGGGAGTCTATCTGGGGGGGCCAACGTCCTGACTTTC. Its protein product is CASSIVSSGSLSGGANVLTF. The chain employs TRBV19 and TRBJ2-6, with 8 bases identical to TRBD2. V lost 3 bases, J lost 4 bases, and 17 bases stayed unmatched. Germline V CDR1 and CDR2: LNHDA, SQIVND (reference sequence). CDR3 size: 20 residues.

CDR3 in DNA: TGCAGCGTCTTATTGGGGCGAAGGAACAATGAGCAGTTCTTC. Protein product: CSVLLGRRNNEQFF. The genes are TRBV29-1 and TRBJ2-1, with D maybe TRBD1 (5 bases). The CDR3 runs 14 residues. Deletions cut 6 bases from V and 5 bases from J, with 17 bases between. Germline CDR1 and CDR2: SQVTM and ANQGSEA.

The V call is TRBV28, the J call TRBJ1-1; TRBD1 might be the D (5 bases). The CDR3 is 16 amino acids. Trimming cost V 1 base and J 0 bases, with 12 bases left between them. Germline CDR1 reads MDHEN; CDR2 reads SYDVKM. The CDR3 reads CASSLSQVSLNTEAFF. CDR3 coding DNA: TGTGCCAGCAGTTTATCACAGGTCTCGCTGAACACTGAAGCTTTCTTT.

The rearrangement uses TRBV5-5 and TRBJ2-3; D call uncertain. This CDR3 has 12 residues. Germline V gene data show CDR1 as SGHKS and CDR2 as YYEKEE (reference sequence). Trimming removed 4 bases from V and 2 bases from J, with 5 bases in between. CDR3 sequence (DNA): TGTGCCAGCAGCCCCTCCACAGATACGCAGTATTTT. Translated: CASSPSTDTQYF.

This rearrangement joins TRBV6-4 to TRBJ2-1; 9 bases fit TRBD2. This CDR3 spans 16 amino acids. The ends lost 5 bases at V and 2 bases at J; junction bases unmatched: 7. Germline V lookup: CDR1 MRHNA, CDR2 SNTAGT. The CDR3 DNA reads as TGTGCCAGCAGTAGTTTTAGCGGGAGCCCCTACAATGAGCAGTTCTTC. This gives the protein CASSSFSGSPYNEQFF.

J is TRBJ2-3 and V is TRBV11-2; 8 bases fit TRBD1. With 3 bases clipped from V and 1 base from J, the junction kept 3 bases outside the gene matches. Germline CDR1 SGHAT, CDR2 FQNNGV. The CDR3 contains 15 residues. In DNA form, the CDR3 reads TGTGCCAGCAGCTTCTCGGACAGGGGCACAGATACGCAGTATTTT. This codes for CASSFSDRGTDTQYF.

The V and J genes are TRBV18 and TRBJ2-2, with 7 nucleotides matching TRBD2. Germline CDR1 KGHSH, CDR2 LQKENI. V gave up 5 bases and J gave up 1 base; unmatched junction bases: 4. The CDR3 runs to 15 residues. CDR3 loop: CASSTAGMNTGELFF. The CDR3 bases are TGTGCCAGCTCAACAGCGGGAATGAACACCGGGGAGCTGTTTTTT.

The genes are TRBV6-5 and TRBJ2-7, with D perhaps matching TRBD1 (5 bases). This CDR3 is 16 amino acids long. V lost 0 bases, J lost 5 bases, and 17 bases lay in between. The germline gives CDR1 MNHEY, CDR2 SVGAGI. The CDR3: CASSYSSPGWVDEQYF. The CDR3 DNA sequence: TGTGCCAGCAGTTACTCGAGTCCAGGGTGGGTAGACGAGCAGTACTTC.

This rearrangement joins TRBV2 to TRBJ2-3; D not resolved. V lost 2 bases and J lost 0, with 9 bases in between. CDR1 is SNHLY, CDR2 FYNNEI, per germline. The CDR3 loop spans 15 amino acids. In DNA, the CDR3 is TGTGCCAGCAGTGAATATCTATTAAGCACAGATACGCAGTATTTT. Its protein is CASSEYLLSTDTQYF. The whole variable domain, remainder taken from reference TRBV2 and TRBJ2-3, is EPEVTQTPSHQVTQMGQEVILRCVPISNHLYFYWYRQILGQKVEFLVSFYNNEISEKSEIFDDQFSVERPDGSNFTLKIRSTKLEDSAMYFCASSEYLLSTDTQYFGPGTRLTVL.

The chain is built from TRBV16 and TRBJ2-2, with D possibly being TRBD2 (5 bases). The germline V and J ends were trimmed by 7 bases and 1 base, with 13 bases remaining between them. CDR3 length equals 15 residues. Germline CDR1 KGHSY, CDR2 FQNENV. CDR3 residues: CASTRRSLNTGELFF. The DNA for the CDR3 is TGTGCCAGCACCCGGAGGAGCCTGAACACCGGGGAGCTGTTTTTT.

This chain uses TRBV4-1 with TRBJ1-2; D ambiguous. Germline V CDR1 and CDR2: MGHRA, YSYEKL. V lost 5 bases and J 4 bases, leaving 14 bases between the germline ends. The CDR3 extends over 14 amino acids. In DNA, the CDR3 is TGCGCCAGCAGCGGGGAGAGCTTACGCTATGGCTACACCTTC. Residues: CASSGESLRYGYTF.

This chain joins TRBV29-1 and TRBJ2-7; D perhaps matches TRBD1 (5 bases). With 8 bases removed from V and 2 bases from J, the gap between germline ends came to 13 bases. The CDR3 totals 12 residues. Germline V gene lookup returns CDR1 SQVTM and CDR2 ANQGSEA. CDR3 sequence reads: CSITTGAYEQYF. In nucleotides, the CDR3 is TGCAGCATCACCACAGGTGCCTACGAGCAGTACTTC.

The rearrangement uses TRBV7-8 and TRBJ2-2; 10 positions match TRBD2. The germline CDR1 and CDR2 sequences are SGHVS and FQNEAQ. V dropped 8 bases and J dropped 4; count of bases not matched to a gene: 7. This CDR3 has 15 residues. The CDR3 nucleotides read TGTGCCAGCTCCGAAGCGGGAGGGGCCACCGGGGAGCTGTTTTTT. Protein: CASSEAGGATGELFF.

This clone came up once. The CDR3 reads CASSPLEGGKGAQHF. As DNA, the CDR3 is TGTGCCAGCTCACCACTCGAAGGAGGGAAAGGGGCCCAGCATTTT. The rearrangement joins TRBV18 to TRBJ1-5, with D maybe TRBD1 (5 bases). Trimming cost V 1 base and J 11 bases, with 18 bases left between them. Germline V gives CDR1 KGHSH, CDR2 LQKENI. CDR3 length: 15 amino acids.

This clone was counted a single time. The chain joins TRBV5-1 to TRBJ2-5; maybe TRBD1 (6 bases). This CDR3 is 16 amino acids long. Germline V gene data show CDR1 as SGHRS and CDR2 as YFSETQ. Between the trimmed V and J ends, which lost 4 bases and 4 bases, there was a span of 20 bases. CDR3 sequence: CASSPDRPGAPETQYF. As DNA, the CDR3 is TGCGCCAGCAGCCCTGACAGGCCAGGGGCCCCAGAGACCCAGTACTTC.

The chain joins TRBV5-1 to TRBJ2-5, with 9 bases aligning to TRBD1. The CDR3 loop spans 17 amino acids. After removal of 0 bases from V and 1 base from J, the junction contained 7 bases not matched to a gene. CDR1 is SGHRS, CDR2 YFSETQ, per germline. The CDR3 loop reads CASSLGQQGARQETQYF. The CDR3 DNA is TGCGCCAGCAGCTTGGGACAACAGGGGGCGCGCCAAGAGACCCAGTACTTC. The entire variable domain, with the rest obtained from reference TRBV5-1 and TRBJ2-5, is as follows: KAGVTQTPRYLIKTRGQQVTLSCSPISGHRSVSWYQQTPGQGLQFLFEYFSETQRNKGNFPGRFSGRQFSNSRSEMNVSTLELGDSALYLCASSLGQQGARQETQYFGPGTRLLVL.

This clone was seen once. This chain uses TRBV28 with TRBJ1-5; 7 bases align to TRBD1. The CDR3 has 15 amino acids. The V gene's germline CDR1 is MDHEN and CDR2 SYDVKM. V lost 3 bases to trimming and J lost 8 bases; unmatched junction nucleotides: 10. The CDR3: CASSFLDRVIEPQHF. CDR3 in DNA: TGTGCCAGCAGTTTCCTCGACAGGGTCATCGAGCCCCAGCATTTT.

The rearrangement joins TRBV15 to TRBJ2-3; 10 nucleotides agree with TRBD2. CDR1 LNHNV and CDR2 YYDKDF come from the germline V gene (reference sequence). The CDR3 covers 17 residues. V was clipped by 3 bases and J by 2 bases; unmatched bases: 8. CDR3 DNA: TGTGCCACCAGCAGTCAACTAGCGGGGCTTAACACAGATACGCAGTATTTT. Its protein is CATSSQLAGLNTDTQYF.

The chain has TRBV7-3 and TRBJ2-7; 7 bases align to TRBD2. The CDR3 runs to 16 residues. V was clipped by 3 bases and J by 5 bases; unmatched bases: 13. Germline CDR1 reads SGHTA; CDR2 reads FQGTGA. CDR3 sequence: CASSLVPGAGRNEQYF. CDR3 DNA sequence: TGTGCCAGCAGCTTGGTTCCTGGAGCGGGAAGGAACGAGCAGTACTTC.

As regards this clone: Since a much larger clone is just one base distant, this may be a read error. The same CDR3 arises from other DNA sequences in this sample as well. The rearrangement links TRBV9 to TRBJ1-5; TRBD1 is a possible D gene (5 bases). There are 15 residues in the CDR3. Germline V CDR1 and CDR2: SGDLS, YYNGEE. The CDR3 region has the DNA TGTGCCAGTAGCGAGACAGCTGTTGGCAATCAGCCCCAGCATTTT. Translating gives CASSETAVGNQPQHF.

V and J are TRBV7-6 and TRBJ2-7; 9 positions agree with TRBD1. V was pared by 1 base and J by 3 bases, with 4 bases of the junction left unmatched. The CDR3 is made up of 15 amino acids. Germline V gives CDR1 SGHVS, CDR2 FNYEAQ. CDR3 DNA sequence: TGTGCCAGCAGCTTAGGACAGGGGGACGGCTACGAGCAGTACTTC. As protein: CASSLGQGDGYEQYF.

The CDR3 sequence is CASSEDDIRTYEQYF. The CDR3 DNA sequence: TGTGCCAGCAGTGAAGATGACATAAGGACCTACGAGCAGTACTTC. The V call is TRBV6-1, the J call TRBJ2-7, with D uncertain. The CDR3 consists of 15 residues. Looked up from germline, CDR1 is MNHNS and CDR2 is SASEGT. V lost 1 base to trimming and J lost 2 bases, with 12 bases between them.

The V and J genes are TRBV9 and TRBJ2-5, with 7 bases fitting TRBD2. Germline-derived CDR1 and CDR2 are SGDLS and YYNGEE. J lost 1 base, V lost 0 bases, and 3 bases had no gene match. The CDR3 consists of 15 residues. The CDR3: CASSVGGTTQETQYF. CDR3 bases: TGTGCCAGCAGCGTAGGAGGGACTACCCAAGAGACCCAGTACTTC.

V and J are TRBV7-9 and TRBJ2-7; 8 bases match TRBD2. The ends lost 6 bases at V and 5 bases at J; junction bases unmatched: 15. The germline CDR1 and CDR2 sequences are SEHNR and FQNEAQ (reference sequence). The CDR3 extends over 16 amino acids. The CDR3 DNA reads as TGTGCCAGCAGTGACAAACGGGGGGGAATTTATGACGAGCAGTACTTC. This encodes CASSDKRGGIYDEQYF.

The chain recombines TRBV5-1 with TRBJ1-3, with D maybe TRBD1 (6 bases). The germline V gene has CDR1 SGHRS and CDR2 YFSETQ. Trimming took 8 bases from V and 0 from J, leaving 12 bases between them. The CDR3 runs 14 residues. In nucleotides, the CDR3 is TGCGCCAGTTCACAGGGCAACTCTGGAAACACCATATATTTT. Its translation is CASSQGNSGNTIYF.

J is TRBJ1-2 and V is TRBV10-2; D gene ambiguous. The CDR3 covers 16 residues. Germline CDR1 reads WSHSY; CDR2 reads SAAADI. Trimming removed 3 bases from V and 0 bases from J, with 14 bases in between. The CDR3 protein is CASSEHAGKSNYGYTF. In DNA form, the CDR3 reads TGCGCCAGCAGTGAACATGCGGGCAAATCTAACTATGGCTACACCTTC.